The 16 T cell receptor beta chains below come from one sample, sequenced in a study of blood T cell repertoires in COVID-19 (dated by TCRdb to the early 2020s). The method was the immunoSEQ multiplex PCR assay. Imported from immuneACCESS, the table was reduced by TCRdb to in-frame sequences with V and J called. These copies leave out some clones; in studies compared against another copy, an unresolved V gene accounts for under half, and the cause of the remainder is not known. Across this sample there are about 320,000 clones, with more than 75% seen only once. The ten largest clones represent about 10% of the sample. Source material: PBMCs or T cells enriched from blood (not recorded which). These receptors were taken from a woman aged 18-35 years who had recovered from COVID-19.

The rearrangement links TRBV20-1 to TRBJ1-1; a possible D gene is TRBD1 (6 bases). CDR1 and CDR2 (germline): DFQATT, SNEGSKA (reference sequence). CDR3 size: 10 residues. Trimming cost V 5 bases and J 7 bases, with 8 bases left between them. The CDR3: CSAPDSEAFF. The DNA of the CDR3 is TGCAGTGCTCCGGACAGTGAAGCTTTCTTT.

This clone was seen only once. The chain employs TRBV29-1 and TRBJ1-2, with 8 bases that match TRBD1. Germline V lookup: CDR1 SQVTM, CDR2 ANQGSEA. The CDR3 has 16 residues. The V and J ends lost 5 bases and 0 bases, in that order; junction bases with no gene match: 11. The CDR3 nucleotides read TGCAGCGTTTGGGACAGCAGGGGGCATACTAACTATGGCTACACCTTC. It translates to CSVWDSRGHTNYGYTF.

V gene TRBV14 combines with J gene TRBJ2-3; possibly TRBD2 for D (5 bases). CDR3 length: 15 amino acids. V lost 1 base and J lost 6, with 14 bases in between. CDR1 is SGHDN and CDR2 is FVKESK in the germline V gene. CDR3 nucleotides: TGTGCCAGCAGCCAAGTCTCCGGGGATGGGGATACGCAGTATTTT. It encodes CASSQVSGDGDTQYF. Drawing the rest from reference TRBV14 and TRBJ2-3, the complete variable domain is EAGVTQFPSHSVIEKGQTVTLRCDPISGHDNLYWYRRVMGKEIKFLLHFVKESKQDESGMPNNRFLAERTGGTYSTLKVQPAELEDSGVYFCASSQVSGDGDTQYFGPGTRLTVL.

The CDR3 sequence: CASSENRGEAGYTF. CDR3 nucleotide sequence: TGCGCCAGCAGCGAAAACAGGGGTGAAGCTGGCTACACCTTC. The rearrangement joins TRBV5-1 to TRBJ1-2; 7 bases are a match to TRBD1. Trimming took 4 bases from V and 7 from J; bases not matched to a gene: 10. The CDR3 totals 14 residues. Germline V gene lookup returns CDR1 SGHRS and CDR2 YFSETQ.

This clone was detected once. This chain links TRBV5-5 with TRBJ1-3, with D possibly TRBD1 on 5 matching bases. There are 15 residues in the CDR3. Germline V gives CDR1 SGHKS, CDR2 YYEKEE (reference sequence). V lost 5 bases and J lost 0, with 12 bases in between. The CDR3 sequence: CASSFRGTSGNTIYF. CDR3 DNA: TGTGCCAGCAGTTTTCGGGGGACCTCTGGAAACACCATATATTTT.

The V call is TRBV20-1, the J call TRBJ1-6; maybe TRBD1 (5 bases). CDR3 length equals 14 residues. Germline V gives CDR1 DFQATT, CDR2 SNEGSKA (reference sequence). V was trimmed by 3 bases and J by 10 bases, leaving 16 bases between them. The CDR3 DNA sequence: TGCAGTGCTAGTAGTACGCAGGGAACCTCACCCCTCCACTTT. Protein product: CSASSTQGTSPLHF.

The chain links TRBV7-6 to TRBJ1-6; no definite D call. This CDR3 spans 16 amino acids. The V end was cut by 4 bases, the J end by 0 bases, with 10 bases between. Germline CDR1 reads SGHVS; CDR2 reads FNYEAQ. CDR3 coding DNA: TGTGCCAGCAGCTCCAGGCACCGCTCCTATAATTCACCCCTCCACTTT. Translated, it gives CASSSRHRSYNSPLHF.

The J gene is TRBJ2-5, the V gene TRBV7-9, with unresolved D. Germline V lookup: CDR1 SEHNR, CDR2 FQNEAQ (reference sequence). This CDR3 is 13 amino acids long. V was pared by 3 bases and J by 5 bases, with 10 bases between. The CDR3 nucleotides are TGTGCCAGCAGCTTCTCCCACGGGGAGACCCAGTACTTC. The encoded protein is CASSFSHGETQYF.

The genes are TRBV11-2 and TRBJ1-4; D may be TRBD1 (6 bases). The CDR3 extends over 16 amino acids. Germline CDR1 reads SGHAT; CDR2 reads FQNNGV. V gave up 4 bases and J gave up 8 bases, with 20 bases separating them. The CDR3: CASSSYSGGSGEKLFF. The DNA for the CDR3 is TGTGCCAGCAGCTCGTATAGTGGGGGCTCGGGGGAAAAACTGTTTTTT. The full variable domain, its missing parts supplied by reference TRBV11-2 and TRBJ1-4, is EAGVAQSPRYKIIEKRQSVAFWCNPISGHATLYWYQQILGQGPKLLIQFQNNGVVDDSQLPKDRFSAERLKGVDSTLKIQPAKLEDSAVYLCASSSYSGGSGEKLFFGSGTQLSVL.

This chain joins TRBV3-1 (or the pseudogene TRBV3-2) and TRBJ2-1; 12 nucleotides agree with TRBD1. V lost 1 base, J lost 10 bases, and 5 bases stayed unmatched. CDR1 and CDR2 (germline): LGHDT, YNNKEL (reference sequence). This CDR3 has 15 amino acids. The CDR3 region is CASSQGGTGGSEQFF. CDR3 sequence (DNA): TGTGCCAGCAGCCAAGGCGGGACAGGGGGCAGCGAGCAGTTCTTC.

The chain joins TRBV9 to TRBJ2-1, with 7 positions matching TRBD2. Germline CDR1 SGDLS, CDR2 YYNGEE. CDR3 length: 16 amino acids. Germline trimming cut 4 bases from V and 4 bases from J; bases unmatched to any gene: 11. CDR3 amino acids: CASSPGGSGLYNEQFF. In DNA form, the CDR3 reads TGTGCCAGCAGCCCGGGTGGTAGCGGGCTGTACAATGAGCAGTTCTTC.

This clone was detected a few times. The rearrangement links TRBV5-1 to TRBJ1-4, with D possibly being TRBD1 (6 bases). The CDR3 sequence is 14 residues long. Germline V gene sequence: CDR1 SGHRS, CDR2 YFSETQ. V was cut by 4 bases and J by 3 bases, with 10 bases left in between. The CDR3: CASSEGVANEKLFF. CDR3 bases: TGCGCCAGCAGCGAGGGGGTAGCTAATGAAAAACTGTTTTTT.

The V and J genes are TRBV9 and TRBJ1-2, with 10 bases identical to TRBD1. With 0 bases clipped from V and 4 bases from J, the junction kept 9 bases outside the gene matches. CDR3 length: 17 amino acids. Germline V gene lookup returns CDR1 SGDLS and CDR2 YYNGEE. The DNA for the CDR3 is TGTGCCAGCAGCGTAGGGAAGACAGGGGGCGCGGGCTATGGCTACACCTTC. This encodes CASSVGKTGGAGYGYTF. Combining the CDR3 with reference TRBV9 and TRBJ1-2 gives the whole variable domain DSGVTQTPKHLITATGQRVTLRCSPRSGDLSVYWYQQSLDQGLQFLIQYYNGEERAKGNILERFSAQQFPDLHSELNLSSLELGDSALYFCASSVGKTGGAGYGYTFGSGTRLTVV.

The V gene is TRBV4-1, the J gene TRBJ2-3, with D perhaps TRBD1 (6 bases). There are 17 residues in the CDR3. Germline V CDR1 and CDR2: MGHRA, YSYEKL. Trimming took off 4 bases at V and 0 bases at J, with 17 bases between the two ends. CDR3 bases: TGCGCCAGCAGCCCGCATCAGGGGTTTATTAGCACAGATACGCAGTATTTT. Translating it yields CASSPHQGFISTDTQYF.

The chain joins TRBV5-1 to TRBJ1-2; tentative D call: TRBD1 (6 bases). The CDR3 contains 14 residues. The V end lost 1 base, the J end lost 7 bases, and 14 bases lay between the germline ends. Germline CDR1 is SGHRS and CDR2 is YFSETQ. This CDR3 reads CASSLITGTFGYTF. In nucleotides, the CDR3 is TGCGCCAGCAGCTTGATTACTGGGACATTTGGCTACACCTTC.

The CDR3 here is CASSLEAGVGFYGYTF. The CDR3 DNA reads TGCGCCAGCAGCTTGGAGGCAGGGGTTGGCTTCTATGGCTACACCTTC. This chain joins TRBV5-1 and TRBJ1-2, with a tentative D call TRBD1 (6 bases). V lost 0 bases and J 4 bases, leaving 16 bases between the germline ends. The CDR3 runs to 16 residues. Germline values: CDR1 SGHRS, CDR2 YFSETQ.